What follows are 23 T cell receptor beta chains derived from one specimen sequenced in a study of blood T cell repertoires in COVID-19. Measured with immunoSEQ multiplex PCR; TCRdb has only the in-frame clones, and not every one. The sample includes roughly 250,000 clones, about 86% of them seen just once. The sequenced sample consisted of peripheral blood. These receptors were taken from a woman of 80 years or more with acute or convalescent COVID-19.

V usage is TRBV9 and J usage is TRBJ2-2, with 8 nucleotides matching TRBD1. Germline-derived CDR1 and CDR2 are SGDLS and YYNGEE. V shed 0 bases and J 7 bases; nucleotides not matched to a gene: 11. CDR3 size: 17 residues. In DNA, the CDR3 is TGTGCCAGCAGCGTAGGCCCAGGGGGCGCGGAAGGCGGGGAGCTGTTTTTT. Its protein is CASSVGPGGAEGGELFF.

This clone turned up a few times. In nucleotides, the CDR3 is TGTGCCAGCAGCCGCCCGCCTGTGGTAGCTTCCGAGCAGTACTTC. Its protein product is CASSRPPVVASEQYF. The chain is built from TRBV28 and TRBJ2-7; D call uncertain. V was cut by 6 bases and J by 6 bases, with 21 bases left in between. Germline loops: CDR1 MDHEN, CDR2 SYDVKM. The CDR3 is 15 residues long.

V usage is TRBV3-1 (or the pseudogene TRBV3-2) and J usage is TRBJ2-5; 9 bases fit TRBD2. Germline V lookup: CDR1 LGHDT, CDR2 YNNKEL (reference sequence). Losses at the gene ends were 1 base for V and 4 bases for J; bases not matched to a gene: 7. CDR3 length equals 16 residues. CDR3 sequence reads: CASSQGAGGPVETQYF. CDR3 bases: TGTGCCAGCAGCCAAGGGGCGGGGGGGCCTGTAGAGACCCAGTACTTC.

V is TRBV27 and J is TRBJ1-3, with D possibly TRBD1 on 5 matching bases. Germline-derived CDR1 and CDR2 are MNHEY and SMNVEV (reference sequence). V lost 5 bases and J 4 bases, leaving 12 bases between the germline ends. The CDR3 extends over 14 amino acids. The CDR3 sequence: CASSRQGEGNTIYF. The CDR3 DNA is TGTGCCAGCAGTCGGCAGGGTGAAGGAAACACCATATATTTT.

This sequence joins TRBV3-1 (or the pseudogene TRBV3-2) and TRBJ1-1; D is possibly TRBD1 (5 bases). This CDR3 spans 15 amino acids. Per germline, CDR1 LGHDT and CDR2 YNNKEL (reference sequence). V dropped 2 bases and J dropped 0 bases, with 10 bases sitting between them. CDR3 in amino acids: CASSQTGTMNTEAFF. CDR3 in DNA: TGTGCCAGCAGCCAAACCGGGACTATGAACACTGAAGCTTTCTTT.

The rearrangement joins TRBV3-1 (or the pseudogene TRBV3-2) to TRBJ1-1; TRBD1 might be the D (5 bases). V dropped 4 bases and J dropped 5 bases, with 17 bases sitting between them. This CDR3 is built from 15 residues. In germline, CDR1 is LGHDT, CDR2 YNNKEL (reference sequence). DNA of the CDR3: TGTGCCAGCAGCCGGGAGTCAGGGCGGGGAACTGAAGCTTTCTTT. Protein: CASSRESGRGTEAFF.

The chain uses TRBV18 and TRBJ1-5; weak D call: TRBD1 (6 bases). V was clipped by 4 bases and J by 9 bases, with 16 bases between them. Germline assignment: CDR1 KGHSH and CDR2 LQKENI. The CDR3 spans 14 residues. CDR3 in amino acids: CASSQTGSLGPQHF. The CDR3 coding sequence is TGTGCCAGCTCACAAACAGGGAGCCTGGGGCCCCAGCATTTT. The whole variable domain, filled in from reference TRBV18 and TRBJ1-5, reads NAGVMQNPRHLVRRRGQEARLRCSPMKGHSHVYWYRQLPEEGLKFMVYLQKENIIDESGMPKERFSAEFPKEGPSILRIQQVVRGDSAAYFCASSQTGSLGPQHFGDGTRLSIL.

CDR3 sequence reads: CASSYRQAYEAFF. The CDR3 coding sequence is TGTGCCAGCAGCTACAGACAGGCGTATGAAGCTTTCTTT. The chain couples TRBV5-5 to TRBJ1-1; D perhaps matches TRBD1 (6 bases). Trimming removed 3 bases from V and 7 bases from J, with 13 bases in between. The CDR3 consists of 13 residues. The germline gives CDR1 SGHKS, CDR2 YYEKEE (reference sequence).

Only one count was recorded for this clone. The chain links TRBV5-5 to TRBJ1-4; 7 nucleotides line up with TRBD1. There are 14 residues in the CDR3. V shed 4 bases, J shed 2 bases, and the junction held 2 bases outside the gene matches. Germline lookup yields CDR1 SGHKS and CDR2 YYEKEE (reference sequence). CDR3 in amino acids: CASSVTGTNEKLFF. The CDR3 DNA reads as TGTGCCAGCAGCGTGACAGGGACTAATGAAAAACTGTTTTTT.

Notes on this clone: The sample holds other DNA sequences that translate to the same CDR3. CDR3 DNA: TGTGCCAGCTCCCTAGGGGGACAGGGAGGCGAAAAACTGTTTTTT. Translating it yields CASSLGGQGGEKLFF. The chain couples TRBV28 to TRBJ1-4, with 9 bases fitting TRBD1. Germline lookup yields CDR1 MDHEN and CDR2 SYDVKM. CDR3 length: 15 amino acids. The V gene end was trimmed by 8 bases and the J gene end by 8 bases; junction bases not matched to a gene: 12.

V gene TRBV2 combines with J gene TRBJ2-2; a weak D match, TRBD2 (6 bases). The ends were cut back, 7 bases at V and 0 bases at J, with 9 bases in the middle. The CDR3 spans 14 residues. The germline V gene has CDR1 SNHLY and CDR2 FYNNEI. The CDR3 reads CASMRTTNTGELFF. The CDR3 DNA reads TGTGCCAGCATGCGGACTACGAACACCGGGGAGCTGTTTTTT. Supplemented by reference TRBV2 and TRBJ2-2, the full variable domain reads EPEVTQTPSHQVTQMGQEVILRCVPISNHLYFYWYRQILGQKVEFLVSFYNNEISEKSEIFDDQFSVERPDGSNFTLKIRSTKLEDSAMYFCASMRTTNTGELFFGEGSRLTVL.

The chain has TRBV6-1 and TRBJ2-7; D perhaps matches TRBD2 (5 bases). CDR3 length: 15 amino acids. V gave up 0 bases and J gave up 5 bases, with 14 bases separating them. CDR1 is MNHNS and CDR2 is SASEGT in the germline V gene. The CDR3: CASSEAPGERNEQYF. The CDR3 DNA reads TGTGCCAGCAGTGAAGCGCCCGGAGAGCGGAACGAGCAGTACTTC.

The CDR3 nucleotides are TGCAGCGCTACAGTGATCAGAGGCTACACCTTC. It specifies CSATVIRGYTF. This rearrangement joins TRBV29-1 to TRBJ1-2; D call uncertain. The CDR3 runs to 11 residues. Trimming shortened V by 7 bases and J by 8 bases, and 14 bases separated the two germline ends. Germline CDR1 reads SQVTM; CDR2 reads ANQGSEA.

The genes are TRBV5-1 and TRBJ2-7; TRBD2 agrees at 8 bases. The CDR3 totals 15 residues. The germline CDR1 and CDR2 sequences are SGHRS and YFSETQ. The V and J ends lost 4 bases and 2 bases, in that order; junction bases with no gene match: 8. The CDR3 DNA reads TGCGCCAGCAGCCCCTCTGGGACTAGGGCCTACGAGCAGTACTTC. Its protein is CASSPSGTRAYEQYF.

The J gene is TRBJ1-2, the V gene TRBV28; D gene unclear. Trimming shortened V by 6 bases and J by 8 bases, and 13 bases separated the two germline ends. There are 12 residues in the CDR3. Germline lookup yields CDR1 MDHEN and CDR2 SYDVKM. In DNA, the CDR3 is TGTGCCAGCAGCCCCACGAGGATCGGCTACACCTTC. Translated, it gives CASSPTRIGYTF.

The chain combines TRBV5-4 with TRBJ1-6; 9 bases match TRBD1. CDR3 length: 15 residues. The germline V gene encodes CDR1 SGHNT and CDR2 YYREEE (reference sequence). Trimming removed 3 bases from V and 8 bases from J; junction bases left unmatched: 6. Here the CDR3 DNA reads TGTGCCAGCAGCTGGGACAGGGTGATTGATTCACCCCTCCACTTT. This translates into CASSWDRVIDSPLHF.

The V gene is TRBV7-9, the J gene TRBJ2-7, with 11 bases aligning to TRBD2. The CDR3 is made up of 15 amino acids. V shed 0 bases, J shed 5 bases, and the junction held 3 bases outside the gene matches. Germline V gene lookup returns CDR1 SEHNR and CDR2 FQNEAQ (reference sequence). The CDR3, as DNA: TGTGCCAGCAGCTTAGCACTAGCGGGGGCTCACGAGCAGTACTTC. It is translated as CASSLALAGAHEQYF.

This rearrangement joins TRBV29-1 to TRBJ2-7; 7 nucleotides agree with TRBD1. The CDR3 contains 13 residues. Germline CDR1 is SQVTM and CDR2 is ANQGSEA. The junction had 6 bases not matched to a gene; V was cut back by 6 bases and J by 1 base. The CDR3 sequence is CSVLGQNSYEQYF. The CDR3 region has the DNA TGCAGCGTCCTGGGACAGAATTCCTACGAGCAGTACTTC.

The rearrangement joins TRBV6-1 to TRBJ1-4; TRBD1 is a possible D gene (5 bases). This CDR3 spans 14 amino acids. CDR1 is MNHNS, CDR2 SASEGT, per germline. Trimming removed 3 bases at V and 7 bases at J, with 12 bases between. The CDR3 here is CASSEGGVGEKLFF. CDR3 DNA sequence: TGTGCCAGCAGTGAGGGGGGAGTGGGTGAAAAACTGTTTTTT.

The V and J genes are TRBV14 and TRBJ1-4, with D unresolved. Looked up from germline, CDR1 is SGHDN and CDR2 is FVKESK. With 1 base removed from V and 5 bases from J, the gap between germline ends came to 14 bases. The length of the CDR3 is 16 residues. CDR3 residues: CASSQGLQVPNEKLFF. Here the CDR3 DNA reads TGTGCCAGCAGCCAAGGTCTGCAGGTACCGAATGAAAAACTGTTTTTT.

This clone was seen a single time. The chain uses TRBV28 and TRBJ1-1, with 7 bases lining up with TRBD1. Trimming at V came to 5 bases and at J to 3 bases, leaving 9 bases not matched to a gene. This CDR3 has 15 residues. Germline V gene data show CDR1 as MDHEN and CDR2 as SYDVKM. Here the CDR3 reads CASSGAQGKYTEAFF. The CDR3 nucleotides read TGTGCCAGCAGTGGCGCACAGGGGAAGTACACTGAAGCTTTCTTT.

The J gene is TRBJ2-2, the V gene TRBV6-2 or TRBV6-3; 7 nucleotides line up with TRBD1. Germline CDR1 is MNHEY and CDR2 is SVGEGT. V dropped 6 bases and J dropped 5; count of bases not matched to a gene: 12. The CDR3 sequence is 16 residues long. The CDR3 DNA is TGTGCCAGCAGCTGGGGTAGGGTGGACAGGACCGGGGAGCTGTTTTTT. This translates into CASSWGRVDRTGELFF.

The CDR3 loop reads CASREQGYEQYF. In DNA, the CDR3 is TGTGCCAGCAGAGAACAGGGCTACGAGCAGTACTTC. This rearrangement joins TRBV2 to TRBJ2-7, with D perhaps TRBD1 (6 bases). This CDR3 is built from 12 residues. Germline V CDR1 and CDR2: SNHLY, FYNNEI. The V end lost 6 bases, the J end lost 3 bases, and 9 bases lay between the germline ends. Using reference TRBV2 and TRBJ2-7 for the parts outside the CDR3, the full variable domain is EPEVTQTPSHQVTQMGQEVILRCVPISNHLYFYWYRQILGQKVEFLVSFYNNEISEKSEIFDDQFSVERPDGSNFTLKIRSTKLEDSAMYFCASREQGYEQYFGPGTRLTVT.